The 21 T cell receptor beta chains in this list originate from one sample, sequenced in a study of blood T cell repertoires in COVID-19. The assay was immunoSEQ multiplex PCR, and TCRdb's table has in-frame clones only and misses some. The sample lists under 250,000 clones, 85% to 90% occurring once. The material sequenced was PBMCs or T cells enriched from blood (not recorded which). Source of these receptors: a woman aged 25 to 39 with acute COVID-19.

The V gene is TRBV25-1, the J gene TRBJ2-1; D gene uncertain. There are 13 residues in the CDR3. CDR1 and CDR2 (germline): MGHDK, SYGVNS. The V and J ends lost 0 bases and 7 bases respectively, with 7 bases between them. CDR3 sequence reads: CASSEYYGNEQFF. Written as DNA, the CDR3 is TGTGCCAGCAGTGAATATTACGGGAATGAGCAGTTCTTC.

This rearrangement joins TRBV28 to TRBJ1-1; D is perhaps TRBD1 (6 bases). V was trimmed by 3 bases and J by 0 bases, leaving 14 bases between them. The CDR3 extends over 16 amino acids. The germline CDR1 and CDR2 sequences are MDHEN and SYDVKM. The CDR3 reads CASSFPRQDLNTEAFF. The DNA for the CDR3 is TGTGCCAGCAGTTTCCCTCGACAGGACTTGAACACTGAAGCTTTCTTT.

This sequence joins TRBV18 and TRBJ1-6; 8 bases match TRBD1. The CDR3 is 20 amino acids. Germline-derived CDR1 and CDR2 are KGHSH and LQKENI. The ends lost 0 bases at V and 8 bases at J; junction bases unmatched: 18. CDR3 residues: CASSPPIGQGEGRRDSPLHF. The CDR3 DNA follows: TGTGCCAGCTCACCACCCATAGGACAGGGAGAGGGGCGACGGGATTCACCCCTCCACTTT.

The V gene is TRBV24-1, the J gene TRBJ2-1, with TRBD1 identical over 9 bases. J gave up 4 bases and V 3 bases, and 6 bases lay outside the gene matches. This CDR3 comprises 16 residues. The V gene's germline CDR1 is KGHDR and CDR2 SFDVKD. For the CDR3, the DNA is TGTGCCACCAGTGATCCCGGGACAGGGCCTTACAATGAGCAGTTCTTC. Translated, it gives CATSDPGTGPYNEQFF.

The V and J genes are TRBV4-3 and TRBJ2-3; 14 nucleotides match TRBD2. The CDR3 is 17 amino acids. The V and J ends lost 1 base and 6 bases, in that order; junction bases with no gene match: 6. From germline, CDR1 is LGHNA and CDR2 YSLEER. CDR3 in amino acids: CASSQGGTSGGSDTQYF. The CDR3 DNA follows: TGCGCCAGCAGCCAAGGAGGGACTAGCGGGGGCAGTGATACGCAGTATTTT.

This CDR3 reads CASRTIFRGKRDSPLHF. DNA of the CDR3: TGTGCCAGCAGGACAATCTTTAGGGGGAAGAGGGATTCACCCCTCCACTTT. J is TRBJ1-6 and V is TRBV27; TRBD1 is a possible D gene (6 bases). The germline V gene encodes CDR1 MNHEY and CDR2 SMNVEV (reference sequence). The germline V and J ends were trimmed by 6 bases and 8 bases, with 23 bases remaining between them. The CDR3 extends over 17 amino acids.

CDR3 nucleotide sequence: TGTGCCAGCAAACTCGGGACAGGGAAAAACATTCAGTACTTC. It translates to CASKLGTGKNIQYF. V gene TRBV7-8 combines with J gene TRBJ2-4, with 9 bases matching TRBD1. The V segment lost 7 bases and the J segment 4 bases; nucleotides outside the gene matches: 5. Germline lookup yields CDR1 SGHVS and CDR2 FQNEAQ. This CDR3 region has 14 residues.

This chain links TRBV12-3 or TRBV12-4 with TRBJ2-3; D is perhaps TRBD2 (5 bases). V shed 5 bases and J shed 6 bases, with 12 bases lying between them. This CDR3 spans 13 amino acids. The DNA for the CDR3 is TGTGCCAGCAGTACAACTAGGTTGGATACGCAGTATTTT. It encodes CASSTTRLDTQYF.

This sequence joins TRBV15 and TRBJ2-2, with D tentatively TRBD2 (6 bases). The germline V and J ends were trimmed by 1 base and 3 bases, with 15 bases remaining between them. CDR3 length: 17 amino acids. Germline CDR1 LNHNV, CDR2 YYDKDF (reference sequence). Here the CDR3 reads CATSRGGGNLDTGELFF. The DNA for the CDR3 is TGTGCCACCAGCAGAGGAGGAGGGAATTTGGACACCGGGGAGCTGTTTTTT.

J is TRBJ2-1 and V is TRBV6-5; 11 bases are shared with TRBD2. Germline assignment: CDR1 MNHEY and CDR2 SVGAGI. V dropped 6 bases and J dropped 5; count of bases not matched to a gene: 6. This CDR3 comprises 15 residues. In DNA, the CDR3 is TGTGCCAGCAGGGAGTCGGGACTAGCGGACAATGAGCAGTTCTTC. Translation gives CASRESGLADNEQFF.

V and J are TRBV11-2 and TRBJ2-5; possibly TRBD2 for D (5 bases). The V end lost 1 base, the J end lost 5 bases, and 14 bases lay between the germline ends. This CDR3 spans 15 amino acids. CDR1 and CDR2 (germline): SGHAT, FQNNGV. CDR3 sequence reads: CASSLAPLAWETQYF. The CDR3 DNA reads as TGTGCCAGCAGCTTAGCCCCTCTAGCTTGGGAGACCCAGTACTTC.

The chain recombines TRBV6-5 with TRBJ1-5, with D uncertain. The V end was cut by 5 bases, the J end by 4 bases, with 9 bases between. Per the germline V gene, CDR1 is MNHEY and CDR2 is SVGAGI. This CDR3 is built from 13 residues. CDR3 nucleotide sequence: TGTGCCAGCAGTATTGAACGGAATCAGCCCCAGCATTTT. Protein sequence: CASSIERNQPQHF.

The chain joins TRBV6-4 to TRBJ2-1; 12 bases agree with TRBD2. The germline gives CDR1 MRHNA, CDR2 SNTAGT. Trimming cost V 2 bases and J 4 bases; bases outside gene matches: 0. The CDR3 has 15 amino acids. CDR3 region: CASSDGTSGYNEQFF. For the CDR3, the DNA is TGTGCCAGCAGTGACGGGACTAGCGGGTACAATGAGCAGTTCTTC.

V is TRBV27 and J is TRBJ1-2; the match to TRBD1 covers 10 bases. The germline gives CDR1 MNHEY, CDR2 SMNVEV (reference sequence). The CDR3 is 12 residues long. V lost 9 bases and J lost 8; bases outside the gene matches: 6. DNA of the CDR3: TGTGCCAGTAGACAGGGGGCGGTCGGCTACACCTTC. Its translation: CASRQGAVGYTF.

The chain carries TRBV5-1 and TRBJ1-5; D unclear. Germline CDR1 reads SGHRS; CDR2 reads YFSETQ. This CDR3 region has 12 residues. V was trimmed by 0 bases and J by 10 bases, leaving 8 bases between them. The CDR3 spells CASSLDRGPQHF. Here the CDR3 DNA reads TGCGCCAGCAGCTTGGACCGGGGACCCCAGCATTTT.

The chain uses TRBV10-1 and TRBJ1-1; D is ambiguous. There are 10 residues in the CDR3. CDR1 is WNHNN, CDR2 SYGVQD, per germline (reference sequence). V lost 4 bases and J lost 10, with 7 bases in between. This CDR3 is CASSGLIAFF. CDR3 in DNA: TGCGCCAGCAGTGGACTGATAGCTTTCTTT.

The chain uses TRBV7-9 and TRBJ2-2; perhaps TRBD2 as D (6 bases). The CDR3 loop spans 15 amino acids. In germline, CDR1 is SEHNR, CDR2 FQNEAQ (reference sequence). Trimming cost V 6 bases and J 3 bases, with 14 bases left between them. The CDR3 spells CASSREGLYTGELFF. The CDR3 DNA sequence: TGTGCCAGCAGTCGTGAGGGACTTTACACCGGGGAGCTGTTTTTT.

This chain uses TRBV5-4 with TRBJ2-7, with TRBD2 matching 13 bases. The CDR3 covers 15 residues. Losses at the gene ends were 2 bases for V and 5 bases for J; bases not matched to a gene: 4. The V gene's germline CDR1 is SGHNT and CDR2 YYREEE (reference sequence). In DNA form, the CDR3 reads TGTGCCAGCAGCTTTACTAGCGGGGGGGCCCACGAGCAGTACTTC. This sequence encodes CASSFTSGGAHEQYF.

This clone was found once. The chain links TRBV6-2 or TRBV6-3 to TRBJ2-1, with D unclear. Germline loops: CDR1 MNHEY, CDR2 SVGEGT. V was shortened by 4 bases and J by 0 bases, with 10 bases between the two germline ends. The CDR3 loop spans 15 amino acids. Here the CDR3 reads CASSLSASSYNEQFF. In DNA form, the CDR3 reads TGTGCCAGCAGTTTAAGCGCTAGCTCCTACAATGAGCAGTTCTTC.

V gene TRBV5-4 combines with J gene TRBJ2-3, with D possibly TRBD2 on 6 matching bases. Germline V gene sequence: CDR1 SGHNT, CDR2 YYREEE (reference sequence). Trimming stripped 3 bases from V and 4 bases from J, with 21 bases between. CDR3 length: 17 amino acids. CDR3 loop: CASSWGPALGGADTQYF. The CDR3 DNA follows: TGTGCCAGCAGCTGGGGTCCGGCCCTCGGGGGAGCAGATACGCAGTATTTT.

This chain links TRBV7-3 with TRBJ1-2, with D hard to call. V lost 5 bases to trimming and J lost 6 bases, with 13 bases between them. CDR1 is SGHTA and CDR2 is FQGTGA in the germline V gene. This CDR3 region has 13 residues. CDR3 protein: CASSEGGNHGYTF. DNA for the CDR3: TGTGCCAGCAGCGAAGGAGGGAACCATGGCTACACCTTC.